These 8 T cell receptor beta chains were sequenced from one sample in a study of CD8 T cells in ankylosing spondylitis. Via MiXCR, TCRdb re-called the 5' RACE reads, giving one row per CDR3 protein. Among more than 150,000 distinct CDR3 sequences, more than 10% were seen once, and the ten largest hold 16%. The sequenced sample was blood, either unsorted or a sorted T cell fraction (not recorded which). The source of these receptors is a male donor with ankylosing spondylitis or in good health (not recorded which).

V usage is TRBV27 and J usage is TRBJ2-7; perhaps TRBD1 as D (6 bases). This CDR3 has 14 residues. Germline values: CDR1 MNHEY, CDR2 SMNVEV (reference sequence). V lost 0 bases and J lost 2, with 8 bases in between. CDR3 DNA: TGTGCCAGCAGTTTATCGAAGGGGGCCTACGAGCAGTACTTC. Encoded protein: CASSLSKGAYEQYF.

V is TRBV27 and J is TRBJ2-7, with TRBD1 matching over 8 bases. The J segment lost 7 bases and the V segment lost 3 bases, leaving 8 bases of the junction unmatched. CDR1 is MNHEY, CDR2 SMNVEV, per germline (reference sequence). The CDR3 consists of 14 residues. The CDR3 nucleotides read TGTGCCAGCAGTTTTAGGCAGGGGGCGGGGGAGCAGTACTTC. It encodes CASSFRQGAGEQYF.

This clonotype was recorded many times. The chain employs TRBV12-3 or TRBV12-4 and TRBJ2-2; 7 nucleotides match TRBD1. The length of the CDR3 is 17 residues. Trimming cost V 3 bases and J 2 bases; bases outside gene matches: 9. DNA for the CDR3: TGTGCCAGCAGTTTTTATCCCCGGGACAGTAACACCGGGGAGCTGTTTTTT. This gives the protein CASSFYPRDSNTGELFF.

The chain combines TRBV25-1 with TRBJ1-4, with 9 bases matching TRBD1. The germline V gene encodes CDR1 MGHDK and CDR2 SYGVNS. The V gene end was trimmed by 4 bases and the J gene end by 8 bases; junction bases not matched to a gene: 2. This CDR3 is built from 13 residues. CDR3 residues: CASSGGTGEKLFF. CDR3 nucleotides: TGTGCCAGCAGTGGGGGGACAGGGGAAAAACTGTTTTTT.

This chain joins TRBV27 and TRBJ2-6; tentative D call: TRBD2 (5 bases). The CDR3 length is 19 residues. Germline assignment: CDR1 MNHEY and CDR2 SMNVEV (reference sequence). V dropped 2 bases and J dropped 2 bases, with 19 bases sitting between them. Written as DNA, the CDR3 is TGTGCCAGCAGTTTAAGGCTAGGGAGCAGCGCCACTGGGGCCAACGTCCTGACTTTC. Translating gives CASSLRLGSSATGANVLTF.

The V call is TRBV7-9, the J call TRBJ1-4, with a weak D call TRBD1 (5 bases). Germline V CDR1 and CDR2: SEHNR, FQNEAQ (reference sequence). The CDR3 runs 13 residues. The V end was cut by 8 bases, the J end by 6 bases, with 13 bases between. The CDR3: CASWGEEDEKLFF. The CDR3 coding sequence is TGTGCCAGCTGGGGGGAAGAAGATGAAAAACTGTTTTTT.

This clonotype was seen a handful of times. This sequence joins TRBV28 and TRBJ2-7, with a weak D call TRBD2 (7 bases). Trimming cost V 7 bases and J 0 bases, with 19 bases left between them. CDR3 size: 16 residues. Germline lookup yields CDR1 MDHEN and CDR2 SYDVKM. The DNA for the CDR3 is TGTGCCAGCAACCTCCGGACAGCGGGAAGCTCCTACGAGCAGTACTTC. Translated, it gives CASNLRTAGSSYEQYF.

This clonotype has a handful of counts. The CDR3 DNA reads TGTGCCAGCAGCGTGCAAGACGGCCAGAACACTGAAGCTTTCTTT. Translated, it gives CASSVQDGQNTEAFF. The genes are TRBV9 and TRBJ1-1, with D unclear. Germline V gene sequence: CDR1 SGDLS, CDR2 YYNGEE. This CDR3 contains 15 residues. V gave up 2 bases and J gave up 1 base, with 12 bases separating them.